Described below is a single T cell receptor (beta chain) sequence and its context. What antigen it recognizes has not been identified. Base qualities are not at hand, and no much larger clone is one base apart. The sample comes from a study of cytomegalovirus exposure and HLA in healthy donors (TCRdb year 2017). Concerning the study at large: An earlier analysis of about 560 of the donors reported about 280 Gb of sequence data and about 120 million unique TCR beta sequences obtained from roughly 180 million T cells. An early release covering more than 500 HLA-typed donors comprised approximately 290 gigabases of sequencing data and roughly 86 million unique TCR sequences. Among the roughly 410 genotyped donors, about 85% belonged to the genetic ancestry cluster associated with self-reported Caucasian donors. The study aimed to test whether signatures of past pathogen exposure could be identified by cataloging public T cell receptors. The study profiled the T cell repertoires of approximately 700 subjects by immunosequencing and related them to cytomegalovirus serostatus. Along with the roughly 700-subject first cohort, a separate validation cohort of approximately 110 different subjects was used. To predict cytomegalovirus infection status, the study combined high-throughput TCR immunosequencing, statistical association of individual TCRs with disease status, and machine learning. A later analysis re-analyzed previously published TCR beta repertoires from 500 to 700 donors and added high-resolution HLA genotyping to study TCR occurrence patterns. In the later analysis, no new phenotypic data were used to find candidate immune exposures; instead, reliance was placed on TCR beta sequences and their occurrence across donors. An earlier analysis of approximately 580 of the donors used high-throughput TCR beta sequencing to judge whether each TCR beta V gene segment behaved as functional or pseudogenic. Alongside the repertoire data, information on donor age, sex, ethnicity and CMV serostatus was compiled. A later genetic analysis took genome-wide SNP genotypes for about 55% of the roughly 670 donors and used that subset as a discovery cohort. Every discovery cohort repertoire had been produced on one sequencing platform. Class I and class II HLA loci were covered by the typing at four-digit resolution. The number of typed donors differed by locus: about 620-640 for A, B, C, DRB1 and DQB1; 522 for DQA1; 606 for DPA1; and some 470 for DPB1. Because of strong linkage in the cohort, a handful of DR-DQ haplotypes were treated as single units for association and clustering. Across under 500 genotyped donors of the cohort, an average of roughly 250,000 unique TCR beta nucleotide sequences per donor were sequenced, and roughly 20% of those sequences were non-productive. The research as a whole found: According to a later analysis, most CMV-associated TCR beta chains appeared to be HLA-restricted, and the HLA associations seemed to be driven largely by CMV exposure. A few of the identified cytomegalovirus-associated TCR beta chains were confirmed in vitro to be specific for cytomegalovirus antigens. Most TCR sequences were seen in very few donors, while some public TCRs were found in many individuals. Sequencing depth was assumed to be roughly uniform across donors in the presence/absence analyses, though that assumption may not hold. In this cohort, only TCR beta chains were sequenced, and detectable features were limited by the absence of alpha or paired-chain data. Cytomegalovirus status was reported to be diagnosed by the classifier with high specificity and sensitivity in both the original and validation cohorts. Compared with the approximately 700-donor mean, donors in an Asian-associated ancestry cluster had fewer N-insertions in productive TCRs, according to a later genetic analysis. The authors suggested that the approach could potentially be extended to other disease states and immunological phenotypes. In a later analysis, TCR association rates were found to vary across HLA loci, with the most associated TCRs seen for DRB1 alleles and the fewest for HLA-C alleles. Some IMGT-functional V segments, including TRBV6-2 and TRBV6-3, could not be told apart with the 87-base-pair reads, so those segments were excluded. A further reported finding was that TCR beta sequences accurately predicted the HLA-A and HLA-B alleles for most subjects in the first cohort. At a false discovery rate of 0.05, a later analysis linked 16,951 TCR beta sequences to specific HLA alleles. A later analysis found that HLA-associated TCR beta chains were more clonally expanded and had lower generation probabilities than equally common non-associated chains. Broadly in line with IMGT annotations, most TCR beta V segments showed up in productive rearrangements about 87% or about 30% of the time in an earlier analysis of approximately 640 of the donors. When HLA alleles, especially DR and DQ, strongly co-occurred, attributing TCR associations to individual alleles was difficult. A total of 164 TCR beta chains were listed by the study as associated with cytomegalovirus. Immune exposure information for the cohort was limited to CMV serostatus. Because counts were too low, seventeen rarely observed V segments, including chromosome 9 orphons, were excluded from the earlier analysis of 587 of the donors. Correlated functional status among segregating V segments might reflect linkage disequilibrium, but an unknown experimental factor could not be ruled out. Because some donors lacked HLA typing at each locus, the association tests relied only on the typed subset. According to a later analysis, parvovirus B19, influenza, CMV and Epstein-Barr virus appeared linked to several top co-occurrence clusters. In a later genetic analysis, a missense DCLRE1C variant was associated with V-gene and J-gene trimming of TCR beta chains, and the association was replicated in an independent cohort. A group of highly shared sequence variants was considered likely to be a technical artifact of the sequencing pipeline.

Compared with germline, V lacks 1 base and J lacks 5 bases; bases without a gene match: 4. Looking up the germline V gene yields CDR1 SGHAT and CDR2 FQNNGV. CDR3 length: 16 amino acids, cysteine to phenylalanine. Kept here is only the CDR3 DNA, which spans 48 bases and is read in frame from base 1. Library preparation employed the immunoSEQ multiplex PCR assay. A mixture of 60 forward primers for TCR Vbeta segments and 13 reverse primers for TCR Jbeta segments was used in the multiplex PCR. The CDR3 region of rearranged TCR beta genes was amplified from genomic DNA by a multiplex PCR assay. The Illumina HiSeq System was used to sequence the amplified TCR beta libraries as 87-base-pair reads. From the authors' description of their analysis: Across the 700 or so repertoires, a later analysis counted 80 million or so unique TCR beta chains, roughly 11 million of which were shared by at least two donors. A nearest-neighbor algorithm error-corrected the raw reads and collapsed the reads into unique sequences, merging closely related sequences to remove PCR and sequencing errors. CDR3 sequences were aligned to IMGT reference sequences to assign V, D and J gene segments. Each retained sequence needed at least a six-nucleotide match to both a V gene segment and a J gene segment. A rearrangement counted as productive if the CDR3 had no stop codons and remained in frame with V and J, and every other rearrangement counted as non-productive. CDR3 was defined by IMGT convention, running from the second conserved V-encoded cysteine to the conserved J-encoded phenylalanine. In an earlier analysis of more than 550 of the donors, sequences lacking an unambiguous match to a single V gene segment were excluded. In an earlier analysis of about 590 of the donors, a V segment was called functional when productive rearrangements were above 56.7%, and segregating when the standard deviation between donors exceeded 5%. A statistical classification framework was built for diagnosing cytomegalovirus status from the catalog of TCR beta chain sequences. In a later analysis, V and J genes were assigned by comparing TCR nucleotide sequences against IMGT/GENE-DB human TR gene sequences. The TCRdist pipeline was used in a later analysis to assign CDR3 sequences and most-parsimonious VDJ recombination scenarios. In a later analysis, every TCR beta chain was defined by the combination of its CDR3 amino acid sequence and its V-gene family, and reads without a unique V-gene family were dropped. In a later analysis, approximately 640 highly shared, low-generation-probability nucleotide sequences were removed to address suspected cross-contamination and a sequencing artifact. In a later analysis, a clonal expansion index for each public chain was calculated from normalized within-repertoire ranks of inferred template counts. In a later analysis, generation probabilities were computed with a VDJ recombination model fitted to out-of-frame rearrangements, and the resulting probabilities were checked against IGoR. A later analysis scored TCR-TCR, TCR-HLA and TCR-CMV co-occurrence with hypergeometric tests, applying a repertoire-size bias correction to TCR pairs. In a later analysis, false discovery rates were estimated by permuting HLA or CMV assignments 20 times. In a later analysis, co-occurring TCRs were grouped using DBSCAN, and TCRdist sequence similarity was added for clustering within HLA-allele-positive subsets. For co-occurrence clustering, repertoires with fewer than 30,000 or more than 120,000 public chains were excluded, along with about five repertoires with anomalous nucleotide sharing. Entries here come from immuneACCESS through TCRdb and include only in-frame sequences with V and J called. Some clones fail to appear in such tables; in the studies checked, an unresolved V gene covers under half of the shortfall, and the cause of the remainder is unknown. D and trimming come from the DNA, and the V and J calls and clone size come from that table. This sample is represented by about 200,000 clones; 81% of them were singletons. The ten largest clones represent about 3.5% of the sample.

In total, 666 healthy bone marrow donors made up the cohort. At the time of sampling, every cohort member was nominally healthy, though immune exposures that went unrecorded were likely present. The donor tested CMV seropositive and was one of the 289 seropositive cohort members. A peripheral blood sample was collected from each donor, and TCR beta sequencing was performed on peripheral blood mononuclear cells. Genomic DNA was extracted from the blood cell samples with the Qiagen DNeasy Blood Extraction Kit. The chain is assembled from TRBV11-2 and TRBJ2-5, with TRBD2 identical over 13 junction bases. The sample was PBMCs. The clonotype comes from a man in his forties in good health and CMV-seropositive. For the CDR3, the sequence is CASSLGLGLAGETQYF. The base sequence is TGTGCCAGCAGCTTAGGCTTGGGACTAGCGGGGGAGACCCAGTACTTC.